Reported below is one T cell receptor (beta chain). Its antigen is as yet unknown. A multiplex PCR was run with 60 Vbeta primers and 13 Jbeta primers. Generated by immunoSEQ multiplex PCR, the TCRdb table keeps only in-frame clones and is missing some. The repertoire consists of about 120,000 clones, with more than 60% occurring once and the leading ten covering approximately 2.5%. This entry belongs to a study of cytomegalovirus exposure and HLA in healthy donors. Findings and limits, study-wide: In vitro assays verified that three CMV-associated chains recognized CMV antigens specifically. The Asian-associated ancestry cluster reportedly had fewer N-insertions than the 666-donor mean in a later analysis. The study had only CMV serostatus as immune exposure information.

Germline CDR1 and CDR2: MNHNY and SVGAGI (reference sequence). V was pared by 5 bases and J by 3 bases, with 16 bases between. The CDR3 has 15 residues. The chain carries TRBV6-6 and TRBJ1-1; D unclear. The source material was PBMCs. This clonotype was sampled from a woman in her 40s in good health and CMV-seropositive. The chain's CDR3 is CASSPRQGSDTEAFF. The CDR3 bases are TGTGCCAGCAGTCCACGACAAGGTTCGGACACTGAAGCTTTCTTT.